This record concerns one TCR beta chain sequence. Its antigen is unknown. Losses at the gene ends were 6 bases for V and 2 bases for J; bases not matched to a gene: 8. The germline CDR1 and CDR2 sequences are MNHNS and SASEGT. The CDR3 is 15 amino acids. Sampled while nominally healthy, donors likely had unrecorded immune exposures. PCR used 60 Vbeta primers and 13 Jbeta primers. Generated by immunoSEQ multiplex PCR, the TCRdb table keeps only in-frame clones and is missing some. The repertoire has around 260,000 clones, roughly 80% of them found once; the top ten carry around 0.33%. This record belongs to a study of cytomegalovirus exposure and HLA in healthy donors. Regarding the study as a whole: The classifier, whose performance was assessed in both the original and validation cohorts, reportedly diagnosed cytomegalovirus status with high specificity and sensitivity. Cytomegalovirus association was assigned to 150 to 200 TCR beta chains.

This sequence originates from a girl aged 2 to 10 in good health and CMV-seronegative. V and J are TRBV6-1 and TRBJ2-7, with TRBD1 matching over 9 bases. Sequences were obtained from PBMCs. CDR3 sequence (DNA): TGTGCCAGCAGCCAAATCGGGACAGGGACCTACGAGCAGTACTTC. Translation gives CASSQIGTGTYEQYF.